Below are 27 T cell receptor beta chains sequenced from a single sample in a study of blood T cells in healthy people across ages. The authors ran a second PCR of about 6 to 12 cycles using a sample-barcoded 5' primer and a J-beta primer mix. TCRdb called the 5' RACE reads again in MiXCR, with one record for every CDR3 protein. The table has more than 1 million distinct CDR3 sequences, 40% to 55% seen once. The sequenced sample consisted of blood. The receptors here all came from a woman in her sixties or seventies in good health.

This clonotype appeared a few times. This chain links TRBV20-1 with TRBJ1-6; D gene uncertain. The CDR3 spans 15 residues. Deletions cut 2 bases from V and 10 bases from J, with 18 bases between. CDR1 and CDR2 from the germline V gene are DFQATT and SNEGSKA (reference sequence). The chain's CDR3 is CSARRTGARRSPLHF. The DNA of the CDR3 is TGCAGTGCTAGACGGACTGGTGCAAGGAGGTCACCCCTCCACTTT.

The V call is TRBV27, the J call TRBJ1-2; TRBD1 matches at 12 bases. The CDR3 is made up of 17 amino acids. Germline V gene lookup returns CDR1 MNHEY and CDR2 SMNVEV (reference sequence). The J segment lost 4 bases and the V segment lost 2 bases, leaving 8 bases of the junction unmatched. CDR3 region: CASSLRGTGGPIYGYTF. CDR3 DNA: TGTGCCAGCAGTTTACGGGGGACAGGGGGCCCCATCTATGGCTACACCTTC.

V gene TRBV5-1 combines with J gene TRBJ2-5; D gene ambiguous. The CDR3 is 15 amino acids. Germline assignment: CDR1 SGHRS and CDR2 YFSETQ. V lost 0 bases and J lost 5, with 14 bases in between. This chain's CDR3 is CASSLVGGRSETQYF. The CDR3 DNA follows: TGCGCCAGCAGCTTGGTGGGTGGGCGTTCGGAGACCCAGTACTTC.

The CDR3 sequence: CASSPGNRVFESTQYF. The CDR3 nucleotides read TGTGCCAGCAGCCCGGGTAACAGGGTGTTCGAGAGTACGCAGTATTTT. The chain carries TRBV7-9 and TRBJ2-3; D possibly corresponds to TRBD1 (6 bases). Trimming shortened V by 5 bases and J by 8 bases, and 23 bases separated the two germline ends. This CDR3 has 16 amino acids. Germline lookup yields CDR1 SEHNR and CDR2 FQNEAQ (reference sequence).

This chain joins TRBV9 and TRBJ2-1, with TRBD2 matching 14 bases. Losses at the gene ends were 4 bases for V and 10 bases for J; bases not matched to a gene: 10. Germline loops: CDR1 SGDLS, CDR2 YYNGEE. The CDR3 has 16 residues. The CDR3 bases are TGTGCCAGCAGCATAGGACTAGCGGGAGGCGGGGGCGAGCAGTTCTTC. As protein: CASSIGLAGGGGEQFF.

In its sample, this clonotype was seen a few times. The J gene is TRBJ2-4, the V gene TRBV2; weak D call: TRBD1 (5 bases). The DNA matches TRBJ2-7 better at its end, which makes the J call doubtful. The CDR3 has 14 residues. The germline V gene encodes CDR1 SNHLY and CDR2 FYNNEI. CDR3 DNA sequence: TGTGCCAGCAGTGAATGGGGCAGTCCGTCCGAGCAGTACTTC. Amino acid sequence: CASSEWGSPSEQYF.

The rearrangement links TRBV20-1 to TRBJ2-7; unclear D gene. V gave up 0 bases and J gave up 0 bases, with 12 bases separating them. This CDR3 has 15 residues. Germline CDR1 and CDR2: DFQATT and SNEGSKA (reference sequence). The CDR3 region has the DNA TGCAGTGCTAGAGATCGGGTAATTAGCTCCTACGAGCAGTACTTC. As protein: CSARDRVISSYEQYF.

The rearrangement links TRBV20-1 to TRBJ2-1, with 11 bases matching TRBD2. With V trimmed by 4 bases and J by 6 bases, 14 bases remained unmatched. This CDR3 region has 17 residues. Germline V lookup: CDR1 DFQATT, CDR2 SNEGSKA (reference sequence). As DNA, the CDR3 is TGCAGTGCTACCAACAGGGCTGTTAGCGGGAGGGCCAATGAGCAGTTCTTC. Protein: CSATNRAVSGRANEQFF.

There are a few counts of this clonotype. This CDR3 is CASSSGLATGELFF. The DNA for the CDR3 is TGTGCCAGCAGCTCAGGCCTAGCGACCGGGGAGCTGTTTTTT. The J gene is TRBJ2-2, the V gene TRBV11-2; D is perhaps TRBD2 (6 bases). The CDR3 length is 14 residues. CDR1 SGHAT and CDR2 FQNNGV come from the germline V gene. Trimming removed 4 bases at V and 5 bases at J, with 11 bases between.

The gene calls are TRBV9 and TRBJ2-5, with D perhaps TRBD2 (6 bases). With 2 bases removed from V and 11 bases from J, the gap between germline ends came to 28 bases. The V gene's germline CDR1 is SGDLS and CDR2 YYNGEE. The CDR3 extends over 17 amino acids. In nucleotides, the CDR3 is TGTGCCAGCAGCGTCGGCCGGGAGAGACGTTTGTACAATGAGCAGTACTTC. Translated, it gives CASSVGRERRLYNEQYF.

The chain employs TRBV7-9 and TRBJ1-4; D may be TRBD1 (5 bases). With 7 bases removed from V and 4 bases from J, the gap between germline ends came to 19 bases. This CDR3 is 16 amino acids long. Germline values: CDR1 SEHNR, CDR2 FQNEAQ (reference sequence). The CDR3 sequence: CASTLGGQGVNEKLFF. In DNA, the CDR3 is TGTGCCAGCACCCTTGGAGGGCAGGGCGTTAATGAAAAACTGTTTTTT.

The chain recombines TRBV20-1 with TRBJ2-4, with a possible D match to TRBD2 (6 bases). V lost 3 bases and J 6 bases, leaving 18 bases between the germline ends. This CDR3 contains 15 residues. The germline CDR1 and CDR2 sequences are DFQATT and SNEGSKA (reference sequence). The CDR3, as DNA: TGCAGTGCTAGGCTAGTAGGTAGCGGCCCAAACATTCAGTACTTC. It codes for CSARLVGSGPNIQYF.

This clonotype was seen a handful of times. The J gene is TRBJ2-5, the V gene TRBV11-2; 8 bases match TRBD2. V shed 2 bases, J shed 0 bases, and the junction held 8 bases outside the gene matches. The CDR3 covers 17 residues. CDR1 and CDR2 (germline): SGHAT, FQNNGV. The CDR3 reads CASSLLLSGTYQETQYF. CDR3 in DNA: TGTGCCAGCAGCTTATTGCTTAGCGGGACCTACCAAGAGACCCAGTACTTC.

V is TRBV5-5 and J is TRBJ2-1, with D tentatively TRBD2 (5 bases). CDR1 is SGHKS and CDR2 is YYEKEE in the germline V gene (reference sequence). Trimming shortened V by 4 bases and J by 0 bases, and 14 bases separated the two germline ends. This CDR3 spans 16 amino acids. CDR3 in amino acids: CASSPERVSSYNEQFF. The CDR3 DNA follows: TGTGCCAGCAGCCCCGAGAGGGTTTCCTCCTACAATGAGCAGTTCTTC.

The chain couples TRBV6-5 to TRBJ1-2; 9 bases are shared with TRBD1. The trim removed 7 bases at V and 7 bases at J, leaving 7 bases unmatched. The germline gives CDR1 MNHEY, CDR2 SVGAGI. The CDR3 runs 13 residues. CDR3 residues: CASIQQGAVGYTF. The CDR3 region has the DNA TGTGCCAGCATCCAACAGGGGGCTGTTGGCTACACCTTC.

This chain joins TRBV5-5 and TRBJ2-6; a possible D gene is TRBD2 (5 bases). The CDR3 has 16 amino acids. V shed 4 bases and J shed 3 bases, with 14 bases lying between them. CDR1 and CDR2 from the germline V gene are SGHKS and YYEKEE (reference sequence). CDR3 sequence (DNA): TGTGCCAGCAGCCCGGTGTCGGGGTTTGGGGCCAACGTCCTGACTTTC. Translating gives CASSPVSGFGANVLTF. Together with reference TRBV5-5 and TRBJ2-6, the CDR3 gives the full variable domain: DAGVTQSPTHLIKTRGQQVTLRCSPISGHKSVSWYQQVLGQGPQFIFQYYEKEERGRGNFPDRFSARQFPNYSSELNVNALLLGDSALYLCASSPVSGFGANVLTFGAGSRLTVL.

The V and J genes are TRBV5-1 and TRBJ2-4, with 8 bases lining up with TRBD2. CDR3 length: 16 amino acids. V was pared by 5 bases and J by 2 bases, with 9 bases of the junction left unmatched. The germline CDR1 and CDR2 sequences are SGHRS and YFSETQ. The CDR3 DNA reads TGCGCCAGCAGGCCCCCGGGGGGGGCGTCCAAAAACATTCAGTACTTC. Translated: CASRPPGGASKNIQYF.

V and J are TRBV14 and TRBJ2-1; weak D call: TRBD2 (6 bases). This CDR3 has 14 amino acids. The V and J ends lost 6 bases and 8 bases respectively, with 17 bases between them. Germline CDR1 and CDR2: SGHDN and FVKESK. As DNA, the CDR3 is TGTGCCAGCAGGGGAGATCTAGGAGGGTATGAGCAGTTCTTC. It is translated as CASRGDLGGYEQFF.

The rearrangement joins TRBV2 to TRBJ2-1; 15 bases match TRBD2. The CDR3 extends over 15 amino acids. V gave up 3 bases and J gave up 9 bases; unmatched junction bases: 3. Germline V gene data show CDR1 as SNHLY and CDR2 as FYNNEI. In DNA form, the CDR3 reads TGTGCCAGCAGTGACGGACTAGCGGGAGGGGGTGAGCAGTTCTTC. Amino acid sequence: CASSDGLAGGGEQFF.

This clonotype was counted a few times. The gene calls are TRBV7-9 and TRBJ2-4, with D possibly TRBD2 on 5 matching bases. With 5 bases removed from V and 13 bases from J, the gap between germline ends came to 21 bases. This CDR3 contains 14 residues. Germline lookup yields CDR1 SEHNR and CDR2 FQNEAQ (reference sequence). DNA of the CDR3: TGTGCCAGCAGCCTAATAGGTGGGAGTCCGGAGCAGTACTTC. Translation: CASSLIGGSPEQYF.

This clonotype has just a few counts. The chain uses TRBV28 and TRBJ2-7; D gene uncertain. V dropped 8 bases and J dropped 9 bases, with 11 bases sitting between them. Germline loops: CDR1 MDHEN, CDR2 SYDVKM. The CDR3 covers 10 residues. The CDR3: CASSDGRQYF. The CDR3 nucleotides are TGTGCCAGCTCCGATGGTAGGCAGTACTTC. Variable domain in full (rest from reference TRBV28 and TRBJ2-7): DVKVTQSSRYLVKRTGEKVFLECVQDMDHENMFWYRQDPGLGLRLIYFSYDVKMKEKGDIPEGYSVSREKKERFSLILESASTNQTSMYLCASSDGRQYFGPGTRLTVT.

This rearrangement joins TRBV7-3 to TRBJ2-5, with TRBD1 identical over 9 bases. CDR1 is SGHTA, CDR2 FQGTGA, per germline. The trim removed 0 bases at V and 5 bases at J, leaving 7 bases unmatched. The CDR3 covers 16 residues. CDR3 amino acids: CASSLTTDRGGETQYF. In DNA, the CDR3 is TGTGCCAGCAGCTTAACCACGGACAGGGGAGGGGAGACCCAGTACTTC.

This clonotype was observed many times. The chain is built from TRBV18 and TRBJ2-3; D gene ambiguous. Germline values: CDR1 KGHSH, CDR2 LQKENI. V was trimmed by 8 bases and J by 6 bases, leaving 9 bases between them. The CDR3 is 11 residues long. The CDR3 is CASSPLDTQYF. The CDR3 DNA reads TGTGCCAGCAGTCCATTGGATACGCAGTATTTT.

About this clonotype: A read error may produce the germline difference seen at one junction end. The rearrangement links TRBV7-9 to TRBJ1-1; the match to TRBD1 covers 7 bases. CDR3 length equals 11 residues. Germline loops: CDR1 SEHNR, CDR2 FQNEAQ (reference sequence). This CDR3 reads CASQGGTETFF. The CDR3 DNA sequence: TGTGCCAGCCAGGGGGGCACTGAAACTTTCTTT.

This CDR3 is CARSAYFRFVHEQYF. CDR3 DNA: TGTGCCAGATCGGCTTACTTCAGGTTCGTCCACGAGCAGTACTTC. This chain joins TRBV5-3 and TRBJ2-7; no definite D call. TRBV5-3 is an open reading frame, and its role is uncertain. V was clipped by 7 bases and J by 5 bases, with 22 bases between them. This CDR3 has 15 amino acids.

This chain links TRBV13 with TRBJ2-5; 7 bases align to TRBD2. The CDR3 length is 15 residues. V gave up 2 bases and J gave up 3 bases; unmatched junction bases: 6. Germline V gene data show CDR1 as PRHDT and CDR2 as FYEKMQ (reference sequence). The CDR3 here is CASSLTGREEETQYF. For the CDR3, the DNA is TGTGCCAGCAGCTTAACTGGGAGGGAAGAAGAGACCCAGTACTTC.

Notes on this clonotype: One end of the junction varies from germline; a read error may be responsible. This chain connects TRBV2 to TRBJ2-5, with D perhaps matching TRBD1 (6 bases). Germline loops: CDR1 SNHLY, CDR2 FYNNEI. CDR3 length: 13 residues. Written as DNA, the CDR3 is TGTGTCAGCAGTAGGACAGTCCAAGAGACCCAGTACTTC. Amino acid sequence: CVSSRTVQETQYF. The entire variable domain, with the rest obtained from reference TRBV2 and TRBJ2-5, is as follows: EPEVTQTPSHQVTQMGQEVILRCVPISNHLYFYWYRQILGQKVEFLVSFYNNEISEKSEIFDDQFSVERPDGSNFTLKIRSTKLEDSAMYFCVSSRTVQETQYFGPGTRLLVL.